This T cell receptor (beta chain) was profiled in a study of T cell changes during pregnancy in multiple sclerosis. TCRdb's table, derived via immunoSEQ multiplex PCR, lists solely in-frame clones and lacks some. The data contain around 40,000 clones, 91% of them seen just once; the ten biggest clones take up just under 0.5%. CDR3 length: 14 residues. Trimming stripped 5 bases from V and 1 base from J, with 11 bases between. The germline V gene has CDR1 PRHDT and CDR2 FYEKMQ (reference sequence). The TCR comes from a female donor in good health, enrolled as a control in a pregnancy study. The sample in question was CD4+ T cells from peripheral blood mononuclear cells, obtained in the second trimester of pregnancy. The chain is built from TRBV13 and TRBJ1-1; D may be TRBD1 (5 bases). The CDR3 loop is CASSRDLQNTEAFF. CDR3 DNA sequence: TGTGCCAGCAGCCGGGACTTACAGAACACTGAAGCTTTCTTT. Full variable domain (missing parts from reference TRBV13 and TRBJ1-1): AAGVIQSPRHLIKEKRETATLKCYPIPRHDTVYWYQQGPGQDPQFLISFYEKMQSDKGSIPDRFSAQQFSDYHSELNMSSLELGDSALYFCASSRDLQNTEAFFGQGTRLTVV.